The clone carrying this T cell receptor beta chain was counted at least ten times. This specimen comes from a study of T cells after yellow fever vaccination. One entry per CDR3 protein results from TCRdb running MiXCR on the 5' RACE reads. The table records some 350,000 distinct CDR3 sequences, 6.2% of them present only once. Here the sequenced sample was PBMCs, taken 5 days after the yellow fever booster vaccination. The sequence was collected from a man younger than 45 who received the YFV17D yellow fever vaccine.

The CDR3 region is CASSLRAGGDFAPGELFF. The CDR3 coding sequence is TGTGCCAGCAGCTTACGGGCAGGGGGCGATTTCGCCCCCGGGGAGCTGTTTTTT. This chain links TRBV11-2 with TRBJ2-2, with TRBD1 matching over 8 bases. Trimming at V came to 2 bases and at J to 6 bases, leaving 14 bases not matched to a gene. Looked up from germline, CDR1 is SGHAT and CDR2 is FQNNGV. The length of the CDR3 is 18 residues.